The subject of this entry is one T cell receptor beta chain. Its antigen is currently unknown. The data originate from a study of CD8+CD57+ T cells in acquired aplastic anemia. Study context: For CD4+ cells, healthy donors had an average of approximately 10 million reads.

The V gene's germline CDR1 is SNHLY and CDR2 FYNNEI. The CDR3 sequence is 19 residues long. With V trimmed by 1 base and J by 6 bases, 13 bases remained unmatched. Study observations and caveats: Patients and controls shared 25 to 30 CD8+ CDR3 sequences, which appeared highly expressed in patients and within their immunodominant clones.

Profiling of TCR beta VDJ combinations and CDR3 sequences used genomic DNA as template. TCRdb reprocessed the reads via MiXCR and lists one record per CDR3 protein. There are around 170,000 distinct CDR3 sequences in the sample; around 60% occur only once, and 45% to 50% lies in the top ten. This receptor was taken from a human donor in good health. Material: sorted CD4+, CD8+, or CD8+CD57+ T cells (not recorded which) from PBMCs. The chain is built from TRBV2 and TRBJ2-3, with TRBD2 matching over 13 bases. DNA of the CDR3: TGTGCCAGCAGTGAAGAAGCCTTTGTGACTAGCGGGGGGTTGGATACGCAGTATTTT. It yields the protein CASSEEAFVTSGGLDTQYF.